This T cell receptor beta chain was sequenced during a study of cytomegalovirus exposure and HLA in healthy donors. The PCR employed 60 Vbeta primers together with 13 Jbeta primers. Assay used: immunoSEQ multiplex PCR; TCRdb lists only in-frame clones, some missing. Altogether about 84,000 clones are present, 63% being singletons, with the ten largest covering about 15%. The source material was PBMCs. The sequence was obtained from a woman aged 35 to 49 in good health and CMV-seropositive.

This CDR3 is CASSEGRQAYGEKLFF. CDR3 bases: TGTGCCAGCAGTGAAGGGCGACAGGCATATGGGGAAAAACTGTTTTTT. The chain is built from TRBV2 and TRBJ1-4; a weak D match, TRBD1 (6 bases). The CDR3 spans 16 residues. CDR1 and CDR2 from the germline V gene are SNHLY and FYNNEI. V was clipped by 1 base and J by 8 bases, with 17 bases between them.